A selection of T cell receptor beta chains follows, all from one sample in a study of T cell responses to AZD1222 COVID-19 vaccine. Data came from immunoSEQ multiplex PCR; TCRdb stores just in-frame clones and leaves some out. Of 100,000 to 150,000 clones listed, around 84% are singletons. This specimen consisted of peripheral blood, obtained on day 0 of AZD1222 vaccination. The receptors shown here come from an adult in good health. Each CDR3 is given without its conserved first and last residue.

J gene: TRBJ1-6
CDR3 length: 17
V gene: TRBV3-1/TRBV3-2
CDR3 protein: ASSPSRDGLDSYNSPLH

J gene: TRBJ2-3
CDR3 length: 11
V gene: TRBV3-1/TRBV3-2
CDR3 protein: ASSQGELETQY

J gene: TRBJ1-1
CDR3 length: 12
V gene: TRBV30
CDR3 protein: AWSVGSVNTEAF

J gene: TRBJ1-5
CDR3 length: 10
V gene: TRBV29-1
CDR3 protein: SGLIGNQPQH

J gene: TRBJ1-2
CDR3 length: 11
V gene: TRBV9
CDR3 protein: ASSGRVGDGYT

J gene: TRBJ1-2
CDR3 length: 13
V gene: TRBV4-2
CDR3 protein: ASSQEYPNGYGYT

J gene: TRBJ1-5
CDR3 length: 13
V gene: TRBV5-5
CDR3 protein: ASSRQGDPNQPQH

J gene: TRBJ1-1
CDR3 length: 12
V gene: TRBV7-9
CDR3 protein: ASSLVQENTEAF

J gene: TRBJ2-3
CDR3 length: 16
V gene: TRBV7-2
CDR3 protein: ASSLRRSGGASTDTQY

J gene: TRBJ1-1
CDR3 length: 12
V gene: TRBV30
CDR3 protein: AWSGRQGDTEAF

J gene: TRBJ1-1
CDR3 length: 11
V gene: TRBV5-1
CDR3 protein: ASSFKGDTEAF

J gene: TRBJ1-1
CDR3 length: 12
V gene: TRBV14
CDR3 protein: ASSFRTGRTEAF

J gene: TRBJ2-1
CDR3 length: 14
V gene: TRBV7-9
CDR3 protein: ASSEVGGSSYNGQF

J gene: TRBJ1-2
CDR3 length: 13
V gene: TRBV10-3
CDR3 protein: AITDDGQGSYGYT

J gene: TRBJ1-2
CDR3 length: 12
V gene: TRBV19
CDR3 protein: ASSPYETAGGYT

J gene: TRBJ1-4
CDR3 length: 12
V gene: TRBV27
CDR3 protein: ASSKPGQGRELF

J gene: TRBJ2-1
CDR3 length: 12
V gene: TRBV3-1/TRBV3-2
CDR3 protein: ASSLAGGFNEQF

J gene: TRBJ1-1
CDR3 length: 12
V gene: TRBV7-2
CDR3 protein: ASSLGGQGRGAF

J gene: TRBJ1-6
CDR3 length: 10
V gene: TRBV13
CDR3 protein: ASSFRGPPLH

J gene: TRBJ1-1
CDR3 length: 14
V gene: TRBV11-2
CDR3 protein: ASRRGQGYMNTEAF

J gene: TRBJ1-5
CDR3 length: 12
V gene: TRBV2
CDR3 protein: ASSGRAGNQPQH

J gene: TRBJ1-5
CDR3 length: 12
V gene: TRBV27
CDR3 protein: ASNRQGGNQPQH

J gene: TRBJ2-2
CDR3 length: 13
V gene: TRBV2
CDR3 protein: ASFTGHTNTGELF